These 17 T cell receptor beta chains were sequenced from one sample in a study of blood T cell repertoires in COVID-19. Libraries were prepared by immunoSEQ multiplex PCR; TCRdb keeps only in-frame clonotypes and omits some of them. The table lists approximately 69,000 clones, 82% of them singletons. Sequencing was done on a sample of peripheral blood. These receptors originate from a woman aged 80 or over with acute or convalescent COVID-19.

The V call is TRBV6-2 or TRBV6-3, the J call TRBJ2-7, with 8 bases aligning to TRBD2. J lost 2 bases, V lost 2 bases, and 5 bases had no gene match. This CDR3 comprises 15 residues. CDR1 and CDR2 (germline): MNHEY, SVGEGT. CDR3 coding DNA: TGTGCCAGCAGTTACAGGAGACTAGCGACCTACGAGCAGTACTTC. Translated, it gives CASSYRRLATYEQYF.

Here the CDR3 reads CAWKEAASTDTQYF. The CDR3 DNA follows: TGTGCCTGGAAAGAAGCCGCCAGCACAGATACGCAGTATTTT. The chain couples TRBV30 to TRBJ2-3; D is unclear. V was cut by 4 bases and J by 0 bases, with 11 bases left in between. CDR1 is GTSNPN and CDR2 is SVGIG in the germline V gene (reference sequence). There are 14 residues in the CDR3.

The rearrangement uses TRBV7-2 and TRBJ2-3; possible D gene TRBD2, 6 bases. This CDR3 contains 13 residues. The germline V and J ends were trimmed by 2 bases and 6 bases, with 9 bases remaining between them. Germline V gene lookup returns CDR1 SGHTA and CDR2 FQGNSA. The CDR3, as DNA: TGTGCCAGCAGCTTAACTGGGGGGGATACGCAGTATTTT. This gives the protein CASSLTGGDTQYF.

This chain links TRBV7-8 with TRBJ2-3; the match to TRBD2 covers 7 bases. J gave up 4 bases and V 2 bases, and 6 bases lay outside the gene matches. CDR3 size: 15 residues. Germline V gene data show CDR1 as SGHVS and CDR2 as FQNEAQ. The CDR3 DNA reads as TGTGCCAGCAGCTTATGGGGGGGAGGGCCAGATACGCAGTATTTT. It specifies CASSLWGGGPDTQYF.

The rearrangement links TRBV10-1 to TRBJ2-7; TRBD1 might be the D (6 bases). Per germline, CDR1 WNHNN and CDR2 SYGVQD (reference sequence). This CDR3 comprises 13 residues. With 2 bases removed from V and 4 bases from J, the gap between germline ends came to 9 bases. CDR3 residues: CASSERTAYEQYF. In DNA, the CDR3 is TGCGCCAGCAGTGAGAGGACAGCTTACGAGCAGTACTTC.

The table lists this clone with a few counts. The rearrangement joins TRBV7-3 to TRBJ2-2; 7 bases agree with TRBD2. The CDR3 totals 15 residues. CDR1 SGHTA and CDR2 FQGTGA come from the germline V gene. The J segment lost 6 bases and the V segment lost 5 bases, leaving 9 bases of the junction unmatched. The CDR3 DNA is TGTGCCAGCAGCCCACTGGGGGGGATCCCCGGGGAGCTGTTTTTT. Translation: CASSPLGGIPGELFF.

The rearrangement links TRBV28 to TRBJ2-5; the D gene is possibly TRBD1 (5 bases). V lost 6 bases, J lost 0 bases, and 14 bases lay in between. CDR1 and CDR2 (germline): MDHEN, SYDVKM. CDR3 length: 15 amino acids. The CDR3 DNA reads TGTGCCAGCAGGAGCCCCTTGGACAACCAAGAGACCCAGTACTTC. Translation gives CASRSPLDNQETQYF. Variable domain in full (rest from reference TRBV28 and TRBJ2-5): DVKVTQSSRYLVKRTGEKVFLECVQDMDHENMFWYRQDPGLGLRLIYFSYDVKMKEKGDIPEGYSVSREKKERFSLILESASTNQTSMYLCASRSPLDNQETQYFGPGTRLLVL.

This chain links TRBV9 with TRBJ2-7, with TRBD2 matching 7 bases. The CDR3 covers 13 residues. Germline-derived CDR1 and CDR2 are SGDLS and YYNGEE. The V gene end was trimmed by 3 bases and the J gene end by 5 bases; junction bases not matched to a gene: 5. This CDR3 is CASSARDYNEQYF. The DNA for the CDR3 is TGTGCCAGCAGCGCCCGGGACTACAACGAGCAGTACTTC.

The chain couples TRBV3-1 (or the pseudogene TRBV3-2) to TRBJ1-2; D may be TRBD1 (5 bases). The CDR3 runs 15 residues. V gave up 2 bases and J gave up 6 bases, with 16 bases separating them. In germline, CDR1 is LGHDT, CDR2 YNNKEL (reference sequence). This CDR3 reads CASSQLGAGRDGYTF. The CDR3 DNA follows: TGTGCCAGCAGCCAACTAGGGGCGGGGCGGGATGGCTACACCTTC.

The rearrangement uses TRBV9 and TRBJ2-3; 7 nucleotides align to TRBD1. The CDR3 contains 15 residues. Per germline, CDR1 SGDLS and CDR2 YYNGEE. Trimming removed 7 bases from V and 3 bases from J; junction bases left unmatched: 11. For the CDR3, the DNA is TGTGCCAGCTCTACTCAGGGGGAGTGGACAGATACGCAGTATTTT. It translates to CASSTQGEWTDTQYF. Looking up the rest from reference TRBV9 and TRBJ2-3 gives the full variable domain: DSGVTQTPKHLITATGQRVTLRCSPRSGDLSVYWYQQSLDQGLQFLIQYYNGEERAKGNILERFSAQQFPDLHSELNLSSLELGDSALYFCASSTQGEWTDTQYFGPGTRLTVL.

This chain uses TRBV21-1 with TRBJ2-3; TRBD1 is taken as the D call from the table, unchecked against the DNA. TRBV21-1 counts as a pseudogene. The CDR3 sequence is 17 residues long. CDR3 nucleotide sequence: TGTGCCAGCAGCAAAGAATCGACAGGGAGGTCAGGGGATACGCAGTATTTT. Its translation: CASSKESTGRSGDTQYF.

The CDR3 sequence: CASSSPMRGTYQETQYF. The CDR3 coding sequence is TGTGCCAGCAGTTCCCCCATGCGCGGGACGTACCAAGAGACCCAGTACTTC. The gene calls are TRBV6-2 or TRBV6-3 and TRBJ2-5, with D possibly TRBD2 on 6 matching bases. The CDR3 spans 17 residues. Trimming took 4 bases from V and 0 from J, leaving 18 bases between them. Per the germline V gene, CDR1 is MNHEY and CDR2 is SVGEGT.

This chain connects TRBV4-3 to TRBJ1-1; weak D call: TRBD1 (5 bases). The V end was cut by 4 bases, the J end by 3 bases, with 21 bases between. CDR3 size: 17 residues. Per germline, CDR1 LGHNA and CDR2 YSLEER. The CDR3 coding sequence is TGCGCCAGCAGCCTCACTCTCCAGTGGCAAGGGGACACTGAAGCTTTCTTT. The encoded protein is CASSLTLQWQGDTEAFF.

CDR3 protein: CASKRDSSLIGANVLTF. The CDR3 DNA follows: TGTGCCAGCAAACGGGACAGCTCACTTATTGGGGCCAACGTCCTGACTTTC. The chain carries TRBV28 and TRBJ2-6; 7 positions agree with TRBD1. The germline CDR1 and CDR2 sequences are MDHEN and SYDVKM. The CDR3 has 17 residues. V lost 7 bases to trimming and J lost 3 bases; unmatched junction nucleotides: 12.

This rearrangement joins TRBV30 to TRBJ1-2; D gene ambiguous. This CDR3 has 12 amino acids. Germline V lookup: CDR1 GTSNPN, CDR2 SVGIG (reference sequence). Trimming removed 2 bases from V and 0 bases from J, with 4 bases in between. The CDR3 sequence is CAWSRSNYGYTF. DNA of the CDR3: TGTGCCTGGAGTCGGTCTAACTATGGCTACACCTTC.

The V call is TRBV24-1, the J call TRBJ2-3; 10 nucleotides match TRBD1. The length of the CDR3 is 18 residues. CDR1 is KGHDR and CDR2 is SFDVKD in the germline V gene. Trimming removed 9 bases from V and 4 bases from J; junction bases left unmatched: 18. The CDR3 DNA reads TGTGCCACCCTCACAGCCTCCGGGACAGGGGAATTCGCAGATACGCAGTATTTT. Its translation is CATLTASGTGEFADTQYF.

The chain has TRBV11-3 and TRBJ2-5; D not resolved. CDR1 and CDR2 from the germline V gene are SGHNT and YENEEA. Trimming took 4 bases from V and 1 from J, leaving 7 bases between them. The CDR3 has 13 amino acids. The CDR3 DNA reads as TGTGCCAGCAGCTCCTATGGCCAAGAGACCCAGTACTTC. Residues: CASSSYGQETQYF.